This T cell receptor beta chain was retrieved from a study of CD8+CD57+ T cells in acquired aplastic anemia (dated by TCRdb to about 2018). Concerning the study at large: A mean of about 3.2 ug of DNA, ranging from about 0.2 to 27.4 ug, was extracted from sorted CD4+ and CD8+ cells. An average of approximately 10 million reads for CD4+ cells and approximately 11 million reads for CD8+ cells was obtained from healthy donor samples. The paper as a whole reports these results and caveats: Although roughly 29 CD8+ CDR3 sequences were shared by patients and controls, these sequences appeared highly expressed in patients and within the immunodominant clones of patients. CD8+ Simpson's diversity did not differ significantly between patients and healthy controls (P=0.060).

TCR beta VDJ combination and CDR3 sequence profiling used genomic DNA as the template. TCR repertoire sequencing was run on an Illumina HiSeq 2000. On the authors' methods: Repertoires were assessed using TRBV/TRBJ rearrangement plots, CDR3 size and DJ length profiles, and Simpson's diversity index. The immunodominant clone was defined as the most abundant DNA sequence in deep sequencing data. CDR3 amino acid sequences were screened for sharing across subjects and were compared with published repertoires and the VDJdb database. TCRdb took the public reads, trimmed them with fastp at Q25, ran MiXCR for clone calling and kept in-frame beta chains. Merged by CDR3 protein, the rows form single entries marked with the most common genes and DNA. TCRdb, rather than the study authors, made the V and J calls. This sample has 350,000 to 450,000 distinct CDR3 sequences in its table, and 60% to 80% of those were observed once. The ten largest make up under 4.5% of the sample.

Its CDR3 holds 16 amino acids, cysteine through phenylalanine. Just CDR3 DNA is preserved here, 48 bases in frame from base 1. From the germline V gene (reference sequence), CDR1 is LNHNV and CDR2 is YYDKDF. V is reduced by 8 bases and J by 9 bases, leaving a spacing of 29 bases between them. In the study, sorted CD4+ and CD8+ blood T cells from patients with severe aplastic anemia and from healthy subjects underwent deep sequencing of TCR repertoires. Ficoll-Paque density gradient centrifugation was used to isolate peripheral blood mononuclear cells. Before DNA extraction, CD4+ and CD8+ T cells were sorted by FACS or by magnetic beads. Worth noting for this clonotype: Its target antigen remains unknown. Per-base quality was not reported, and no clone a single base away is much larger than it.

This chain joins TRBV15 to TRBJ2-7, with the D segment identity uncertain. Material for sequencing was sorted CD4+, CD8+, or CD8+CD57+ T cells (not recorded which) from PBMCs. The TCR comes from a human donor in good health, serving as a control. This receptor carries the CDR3 CATGRPRSTRNHGQYF. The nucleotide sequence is TGTGCCACCGGCCGACCTCGGAGTACGAGGAACCACGGGCAGTACTTC.